Shown below are 24 T cell receptor beta chains from a single sample sequenced in a study of T cells in Graves' hyperthyroidism and ophthalmopathy. The CDR3 regions of TCR beta were amplified from RNA transcripts. The TCR CDR3 first-round RT-PCR relied on the HTBI primer set. TCRdb re-derived calls from the multiplex PCR reads in MiXCR, one entry per CDR3 protein. The table has around 430,000 distinct CDR3 sequences, about 15% seen once. Sequencing was performed on blood. These receptors were taken from a woman in her twenties or thirties with Graves' hyperthyroidism.

In this sample, this clonotype turned up many times. The chain combines TRBV27 with TRBJ2-1; D gene unclear. The V end was cut by 6 bases, the J end by 0 bases, with 12 bases between. This CDR3 is built from 15 residues. Germline V gene lookup returns CDR1 MNHEY and CDR2 SMNVEV (reference sequence). CDR3 amino acids: CASSPVRSSYNEQFF. The CDR3 DNA reads as TGTGCCAGCAGCCCTGTGCGAAGCTCCTACAATGAGCAGTTCTTC.

Worth noting for this clonotype: At one end, the junction sequence differs from germline, possibly due to a read error. This chain connects TRBV4-2 to TRBJ2-3; D is possibly TRBD1 or TRBD2 (6 bases each). This CDR3 contains 17 residues. CDR1 LGHNA and CDR2 YNFKEQ come from the germline V gene. CDR3 sequence: CASSQEAAGQSTDAQYF. The DNA of the CDR3 is TGTGCCAGCAGCCAAGAGGCTGCGGGACAAAGCACAGATGCGCAGTATTTT.

This clonotype was picked up a small number of times. This chain joins TRBV7-2 and TRBJ2-7, with D uncertain. CDR3 length: 16 residues. Germline V gives CDR1 SGHTA, CDR2 FQGNSA. V was trimmed by 5 bases and J by 0 bases, leaving 17 bases between them. The CDR3 loop is CASSRIAAWGSYEQYF. In DNA form, the CDR3 reads TGTGCCAGCAGCCGTATAGCAGCCTGGGGCTCCTACGAGCAGTACTTC.

The chain recombines TRBV6-2 or TRBV6-3 with TRBJ2-7; D is uncertain. V dropped 5 bases and J dropped 3 bases, with 14 bases sitting between them. Looked up from germline, CDR1 is MNHEY and CDR2 is SVGEGT. The CDR3 sequence is 14 residues long. CDR3 coding DNA: TGTGCCAGCAGTCCACTCATTTACCACTACGAGCAGTACTTC. Protein product: CASSPLIYHYEQYF.

This chain connects TRBV28 to TRBJ1-5, with D hard to call. Per the germline V gene, CDR1 is MDHEN and CDR2 is SYDVKM. The V end lost 2 bases, the J end lost 9 bases, and 5 bases lay between the germline ends. The CDR3 has 11 amino acids. Here the CDR3 DNA reads TGTGCCAGCAGTTTAGGGCCGCCCCAGCATTTT. Translating gives CASSLGPPQHF. The variable domain in full, completed from reference TRBV28 and TRBJ1-5, reads DVKVTQSSRYLVKRTGEKVFLECVQDMDHENMFWYRQDPGLGLRLIYFSYDVKMKEKGDIPEGYSVSREKKERFSLILESASTNQTSMYLCASSLGPPQHFGDGTRLSIL.

Many counts were recorded for this clonotype. The gene calls are TRBV7-6 and TRBJ2-1; no firm D call. The CDR3 has 15 amino acids. CDR1 and CDR2 (germline): SGHVS, FNYEAQ. V shed 2 bases and J shed 1 base, with 9 bases lying between them. CDR3 in amino acids: CASSLTAISYNEQFF. The CDR3 DNA sequence: TGTGCCAGCAGCTTAACAGCTATATCCTACAATGAGCAGTTCTTC.

This rearrangement joins TRBV4-1 to TRBJ2-1, with a possible D match to TRBD2 (6 bases). CDR3 length equals 14 residues. Germline values: CDR1 MGHRA, CDR2 YSYEKL. V lost 0 bases and J lost 10, with 13 bases in between. DNA of the CDR3: TGCGCCAGCAGCCAAGAGTCTCGGGAGATCGAGCAGTTCTTC. Translating gives CASSQESREIEQFF.

This clonotype has at least ten counts. This chain uses TRBV7-6 with TRBJ2-1; the match to TRBD2 covers 10 bases. CDR3 length: 17 amino acids. Germline-derived CDR1 and CDR2 are SGHVS and FNYEAQ. V shed 0 bases and J 1 base; nucleotides not matched to a gene: 3. The CDR3 loop is CASSLALAGESYNEQFF. In nucleotides, the CDR3 is TGTGCCAGCAGCTTAGCGCTAGCGGGAGAGTCCTACAATGAGCAGTTCTTC.

This clonotype was observed many times. The chain carries TRBV5-1 and TRBJ1-1; perhaps TRBD1 as D (5 bases). CDR1 and CDR2 (germline): SGHRS, YFSETQ. The CDR3 covers 16 residues. Between the trimmed V and J ends, which lost 1 base and 4 bases, there was a span of 17 bases. CDR3 in amino acids: CASSLRGPGTGTEAFF. The CDR3 nucleotides read TGCGCCAGCAGCTTGAGGGGACCCGGGACGGGCACTGAAGCTTTCTTT.

This clonotype was seen repeatedly, ten times or more. CDR3 bases: TGTGCCATCAGTGGAGGGGCCCAAGAGACCCAGTACTTC. This codes for CAISGGAQETQYF. This sequence joins TRBV10-3 and TRBJ2-5; possibly TRBD1 or TRBD2 for D (5 bases each). The V end lost 4 bases, the J end lost 1 base, and 7 bases lay between the germline ends. Looked up from germline, CDR1 is ENHRY and CDR2 is SYGVKD. The CDR3 covers 13 residues.

The chain links TRBV9 to TRBJ2-5; a possible D gene is TRBD2 (5 bases). Looked up from germline, CDR1 is SGDLS and CDR2 is YYNGEE. The CDR3 totals 14 residues. The V gene lost 2 bases and the J gene lost 5 bases, with 13 bases spanning the gap. The CDR3 sequence: CASSVERVGETQYF. The CDR3 DNA sequence: TGTGCCAGCAGCGTGGAGAGGGTAGGGGAGACCCAGTACTTC.

This clonotype was seen a few times. The V and J genes are TRBV30 and TRBJ1-2; the D is unclear. Germline values: CDR1 GTSNPN, CDR2 SVGIG (reference sequence). The CDR3 covers 13 residues. V was clipped by 1 base and J by 6 bases, with 12 bases between them. The CDR3 coding sequence is TGTGCCTGGAGTGGTAGGGCAGCTGATGGCTACACCTTC. It yields the protein CAWSGRAADGYTF.

This clonotype turned up a few times. The rearrangement joins TRBV19 to TRBJ2-6; D is uncertain. The germline V gene encodes CDR1 LNHDA and CDR2 SQIVND (reference sequence). The length of the CDR3 is 15 residues. Deletions cut 5 bases from V and 1 base from J, with 9 bases between. In DNA form, the CDR3 reads TGTGCCAGTAGTGCGGTGGTTTCTGGGGCCAACGTCCTGACTTTC. It specifies CASSAVVSGANVLTF.

This clonotype was counted at least ten times. This chain links TRBV11-1 with TRBJ2-5; D is unresolved. Trimming took 2 bases from V and 2 from J, leaving 6 bases between them. Germline CDR1 is SGHAT and CDR2 is FQDESV (reference sequence). The CDR3 runs 13 residues. CDR3 nucleotide sequence: TGTGCCAGCAGCTTACCGACGCAAGAGACCCAGTACTTC. It yields the protein CASSLPTQETQYF.

The chain links TRBV15 to TRBJ1-5; no firm D call. The length of the CDR3 is 14 residues. With 0 bases removed from V and 7 bases from J, the gap between germline ends came to 10 bases. CDR1 LNHNV and CDR2 YYDKDF come from the germline V gene (reference sequence). The CDR3 reads CATSRDATSQPQHF. DNA for the CDR3: TGTGCCACCAGCAGAGATGCGACCTCCCAGCCCCAGCATTTT. The full variable domain, rest sourced from reference TRBV15 and TRBJ1-5, is DAMVIQNPRYQVTQFGKPVTLSCSQTLNHNVMYWYQQKSSQAPKLLFHYYDKDFNNEADTPDNFQSRRPNTSFCFLDIRSPGLGDTAMYLCATSRDATSQPQHFGDGTRLSIL.

This clonotype was observed a handful of times. This chain connects TRBV27 to TRBJ1-6; D gene uncertain. This CDR3 region has 17 residues. V lost 3 bases and J lost 0, with 12 bases in between. From germline, CDR1 is MNHEY and CDR2 SMNVEV (reference sequence). CDR3 loop: CASSFDTTGSYNSPLHF. In DNA, the CDR3 is TGTGCCAGCAGTTTTGACACGACGGGCTCCTATAATTCACCCCTCCACTTT.

This clonotype was detected a few times. The chain couples TRBV28 to TRBJ1-5; no reliable D call. The CDR3 length is 14 residues. CDR1 is MDHEN and CDR2 is SYDVKM in the germline V gene. V was trimmed by 6 bases and J by 0 bases, leaving 9 bases between them. The CDR3 coding sequence is TGTGCCAGCAGATACAGCGCTAGCAATCAGCCCCAGCATTTT. Translating gives CASRYSASNQPQHF. Full variable domain (rest looked up from reference TRBV28 and TRBJ1-5): DVKVTQSSRYLVKRTGEKVFLECVQDMDHENMFWYRQDPGLGLRLIYFSYDVKMKEKGDIPEGYSVSREKKERFSLILESASTNQTSMYLCASRYSASNQPQHFGDGTRLSIL.

The rearrangement uses TRBV24-1 and TRBJ2-2; TRBD2 matches at 12 bases. V was clipped by 8 bases and J by 4 bases; unmatched bases: 4. Germline V CDR1 and CDR2: KGHDR, SFDVKD. The CDR3 sequence is 15 residues long. The CDR3 reads CATTTSGRSTGELFF. CDR3 DNA sequence: TGTGCCACCACCACTAGCGGGAGGAGCACCGGGGAGCTGTTTTTT.

This clonotype was observed a single time. The chain links TRBV2 to TRBJ2-5, with 14 positions matching TRBD2. Germline CDR1 SNHLY, CDR2 FYNNEI. Trimming cost V 2 bases and J 4 bases; bases outside gene matches: 6. The CDR3 covers 17 residues. Here the CDR3 reads CASSERTSGGSPETQYF. In nucleotides, the CDR3 is TGTGCCAGCAGTGAAAGGACTAGCGGGGGGTCTCCAGAGACCCAGTACTTC.

This clonotype was seen repeatedly, ten times or more. The J gene is TRBJ2-7, the V gene TRBV20-1; 7 nucleotides line up with TRBD1. V trimming: 0 bases; J trimming: 3 bases; junction bases outside the gene matches: 14. Germline loops: CDR1 DFQATT, CDR2 SNEGSKA (reference sequence). This CDR3 contains 17 residues. CDR3 in amino acids: CSARESFLDRVNYEQYF. CDR3 nucleotide sequence: TGCAGTGCTAGAGAGTCTTTTCTCGACAGGGTGAACTACGAGCAGTACTTC.

This chain joins TRBV20-1 and TRBJ2-3; 10 nucleotides agree with TRBD2. The CDR3 runs to 15 residues. Germline V gives CDR1 DFQATT, CDR2 SNEGSKA (reference sequence). V was pared by 3 bases and J by 4 bases, with 7 bases of the junction left unmatched. CDR3 amino acids: CSARPGTSASDTQYF. The CDR3 coding sequence is TGCAGTGCTAGGCCCGGGACTAGCGCATCAGATACGCAGTATTTT.

The genes are TRBV7-2 and TRBJ2-1; no definite D call. Looked up from germline, CDR1 is SGHTA and CDR2 is FQGNSA. The CDR3 runs to 14 residues. V shed 7 bases and J shed 2 bases, with 12 bases lying between them. CDR3 DNA sequence: TGTGCCAGCAACTCCCTGCCCGCCTACAATGAGCAGTTCTTC. Translation gives CASNSLPAYNEQFF.

This clonotype was observed a handful of times. A much larger clone lies a single base off, so this may be a read error. This chain's CDR3 is CASNEQGMSTEAFF. In DNA form, the CDR3 reads TGTGCCAGCAACGAACAGGGAATGAGCACTGAAGCTTTCTTT. The chain links TRBV7-2 to TRBJ1-1; weak D call: TRBD1 (6 bases). This CDR3 is built from 14 residues. The V gene lost 7 bases and the J gene lost 4 bases, with 16 bases spanning the gap. Germline values: CDR1 SGHTA, CDR2 FQGNSA.

As for this clonotype: A much larger clonotype is one base distant, so this may be a read error. The chain combines TRBV5-1 with TRBJ2-7; D is possibly TRBD2 (6 bases). The better agreement between TRBJ2-1 and the DNA end casts doubt on the J call. CDR1 SGHRS and CDR2 YFSETQ come from the germline V gene. The CDR3 runs 15 residues. In DNA form, the CDR3 reads TGCGCCAGCAGCTTGGTCAACTTGGACTACTACGAGCAGTTCTTC. It specifies CASSLVNLDYYEQFF.